The T cell receptor beta chain under discussion was sequenced for a study of blood T cell repertoires in COVID-19. Study in general: There were acute and convalescent COVID-19 samples, and they came from the United States, Italy and Spain. T cells, B-cell-depleted T cells, or PBMCs provided the cDNA or gDNA that served as material.

In the authors' workflow: How many nucleated cells were present was estimated from reference gene primer amplification. Profiling relied on immunoSEQ multiplex PCR, and the TCRdb table lists in-frame clones only, not all of them. V and J calls and clone size come straight from that table; D and trimming were deduced from the DNA. The sample yields approximately 150,000 clones, about nine tenths seen once. There are 17 residues in the CDR3. The germline CDR1 and CDR2 sequences are SGHRS and YFSETQ. V lost 0 bases and J lost 2, with 17 bases in between. The sequenced material came from peripheral blood. The clonotype was recovered from a human donor in a cohort sampled during active COVID-19. V usage is TRBV5-1 and J usage is TRBJ1-1; no clear D. CDR3 sequence (DNA): TGCGCCAGCAGCTTGGATGGTTGGTGGGCGACCAACACTGAAGCTTTCTTT. Translated, it gives CASSLDGWWATNTEAFF.